These 8 T cell receptor beta chains came from one sample sequenced in a study of post-analysis software for immune sequencing data. Whole-study results and caveats: Compared with controls, patients had more of about five TRBV segments, including TRBV5-6, TRBV5-1 and TRBV20-1.

Unique molecular identifiers had been added to the TCR beta cDNA libraries. TCRdb called the PCR reads again in MiXCR, with one record for every CDR3 protein. The data hold roughly 600,000 distinct CDR3 sequences, with 40% to 50% observed a single time. Antigen specificity for these receptors is unknown. The sequenced sample consisted of blood. The source is a girl aged 5-17 years with multiple sclerosis.

The genes are TRBV5-6 and TRBJ2-6; D might be TRBD1 (6 bases). The CDR3 spans 19 residues. Trimming removed 4 bases at V and 0 bases at J, with 20 bases between. Looked up from germline, CDR1 is SGHDT and CDR2 is YYEEEE. The CDR3 spells CASSPYGQLFFSGANVLTF. CDR3 DNA sequence: TGTGCCAGCAGCCCCTACGGACAGCTTTTCTTCTCTGGGGCCAACGTCCTGACTTTC. Supplemented by reference TRBV5-6 and TRBJ2-6, the full variable domain reads DAGVTQSPTHLIKTRGQQVTLRCSPKSGHDTVSWYQQALGQGPQFIFQYYEEEERQRGNFPDRFSGHQFPNYSSELNVNALLLGDSALYLCASSPYGQLFFSGANVLTFGAGSRLTVL.

J is TRBJ2-3 and V is TRBV29-1, with 10 bases identical to TRBD2. CDR1 SQVTM and CDR2 ANQGSEA come from the germline V gene. V trimming: 4 bases; J trimming: 2 bases; junction bases outside the gene matches: 9. The CDR3 runs 16 residues. The CDR3 is CSVGRAGTSDTDTQYF. The CDR3 DNA reads as TGCAGCGTTGGTCGAGCCGGGACTAGCGACACAGATACGCAGTATTTT.

The chain links TRBV12-3 or TRBV12-4 to TRBJ1-1, with D possibly matching TRBD1 (6 bases). Trimming removed 6 bases from V and 1 base from J, with 15 bases in between. The CDR3 is made up of 15 amino acids. For the CDR3, the DNA is TGTGCCAGCAGAGCCGCCCCGGGACAGAACACTGAAGCTTTCTTT. Translating it yields CASRAAPGQNTEAFF.

This clonotype was counted a few times. V and J are TRBV10-3 and TRBJ2-7; 8 nucleotides agree with TRBD1. After removal of 4 bases from V and 3 bases from J, the junction contained 2 bases not matched to a gene. CDR3 length equals 13 residues. CDR1 is ENHRY and CDR2 is SYGVKD in the germline V gene. For the CDR3, the DNA is TGTGCCATCAGTGTAACAGGGGGCTACGAGCAGTACTTC. It codes for CAISVTGGYEQYF.

V is TRBV12-3 or TRBV12-4 and J is TRBJ2-1; D is tentatively TRBD1 or TRBD2 (5 bases each). This CDR3 has 16 amino acids. Trimming shortened V by 6 bases and J by 3 bases, and 18 bases separated the two germline ends. The CDR3 DNA is TGTGCCAGCAGCTCAATCGGGGACCGACACTACAATGAGCAGTTCTTC. Protein: CASSSIGDRHYNEQFF.

This clonotype is a singleton in its sample. The chain carries TRBV24-1 and TRBJ1-5; D remains unclear. This CDR3 is 13 amino acids long. Trimming removed 5 bases at V and 3 bases at J, with 7 bases between. Looked up from germline, CDR1 is KGHDR and CDR2 is SFDVKD. CDR3 sequence: CATSGSPNQPQHF. CDR3 nucleotide sequence: TGTGCCACCAGTGGCAGCCCCAATCAGCCCCAGCATTTT.

V and J are TRBV4-2 and TRBJ2-1, with 7 bases lining up with TRBD2. The CDR3 is made up of 17 amino acids. The ends lost 0 bases at V and 1 base at J; junction bases unmatched: 6. Germline-derived CDR1 and CDR2 are LGHNA and YNFKEQ. The chain's CDR3 is CASSQDQGGRSYNEQFF. The CDR3 DNA reads as TGTGCCAGCAGCCAAGATCAGGGCGGGAGATCCTACAATGAGCAGTTCTTC.

This rearrangement joins TRBV5-1 to TRBJ2-7; tentatively, D is TRBD2 (5 bases). The CDR3 is made up of 14 amino acids. The V gene's germline CDR1 is SGHRS and CDR2 YFSETQ. Between the trimmed V and J ends, which lost 9 bases and 3 bases, there was a span of 19 bases. The CDR3 here is CATYREGNIYEQYF. CDR3 in DNA: TGCGCCACCTATCGAGAGGGAAATATCTACGAGCAGTACTTC.